A selection of T cell receptor beta chains follows, all from one sample in a study of T cells in Graves' hyperthyroidism and ophthalmopathy. TCRdb reprocessed the multiplex PCR reads via MiXCR and lists one record per CDR3 protein. The table records 490,000 or so distinct CDR3 sequences, 15% to 20% of them present only once. The sequencing sample was made of blood. The source is a man between 35 and 55 years old with Graves' ophthalmopathy. Both conserved end residues are part of each CDR3. A D gene is named only where the DNA matches it firmly. Part of the rows lack a size; the others show once, few, many or a class for expanded clones.

>TRBD2|.|TRBV19|TRBJ2-7
CASSTGLGLYEQYF
TGTGCCAGTTCGACGGGACTAGGGCTCTACGAGCAGTACTTC
>TRBD1|.|TRBV7-9|TRBJ2-7
CASSQGQPIEEQYF
TGTGCCAGCAGCCAGGGACAGCCTATCGAGGAGCAGTACTTC
>.|.|TRBV28|TRBJ1-4
CASRALGREKLFF
TGTGCCAGCAGGGCGCTGGGACGTGAAAAACTGTTTTTT
>.|.|TRBV7-9|TRBJ2-2
CASSPSSGELFF
TGTGCCAGCAGCCCTTCTAGCGGGGAGCTGTTTTTT
>.|many|TRBV5-1|TRBJ1-1
CASSEGLRNTEAFF
TGCGCCAGCAGCGAGGGACTGAGGAACACTGAAGCTTTCTTT
>.|few|TRBV18|TRBJ2-5
CASSPSLQTQYF
TGTGCCAGCTCACCATCTTTACAGACCCAGTACTTC
>TRBD1|.|TRBV5-1|TRBJ1-4
CASRGQGTGNEKLFF
TGCGCCAGCAGGGGACAGGGGACAGGCAATGAAAAACTGTTTTTT
>TRBD1|few|TRBV6-1|TRBJ1-4
CARTGQGKEKLFF
TGTGCCAGGACTGGACAGGGAAAAGAAAAACTGTTTTTT
>.|few|TRBV29-1|TRBJ2-5
CSVVGQPIQETQYF
TGCAGCGTCGTTGGACAGCCCATCCAAGAGACCCAGTACTTC
>.|many|TRBV12-3/TRBV12-4|TRBJ2-7
CATRGSGYEQYF
TGTGCCACAAGGGGAAGTGGGTACGAGCAGTACTTC
>.|.|TRBV19|TRBJ1-2
CASRREYGYTF
TGTGCCAGTAGGCGAGAGTATGGCTACACCTTC
>TRBD1|.|TRBV13|TRBJ2-1
CASSPPTGVAEQFF
TGTGCCAGCAGCCCCCCGACAGGGGTTGCGGAGCAGTTCTTC
>TRBD2|few|TRBV29-1|TRBJ2-7
CSVRKGLAGTYEQYF
TGCAGCGTCAGAAAGGGGCTAGCGGGGACCTACGAGCAGTACTTC
>.|.|TRBV5-1|TRBJ1-6
CASSPPLEGSPLHF
TGCGCCAGCAGCCCACCCCTGGAGGGTTCACCCCTCCACTTT
>TRBD1|once|TRBV30|TRBJ1-2
CAWTVTGGYGYTF
TGTGCCTGGACGGTGACAGGGGGCTATGGCTACACCTTC
>.|few|TRBV6-5|TRBJ1-5
CASSYGLYQPQHF
TGTGCCAGCAGTTACGGTTTGTATCAGCCCCAGCATTTT
>.|many|TRBV28|TRBJ2-7
CASSRYEQYF
TGTGCCAGCAGCCGGTACGAGCAGTACTTC
>.|.|TRBV28|TRBJ2-2
CASHNRQTGNTGELFF
TGTGCCAGCCATAACAGACAGACAGGGAACACCGGGGAGCTGTTTTTT
>TRBD1|.|TRBV6-1|TRBJ2-7
CASDRGLSYEQYF
TGTGCCAGCGACAGGGGGCTTTCATACGAGCAGTACTTC
>.|.|TRBV20-1|TRBJ2-2
CSANDRPGRFGELFF
TGCAGTGCTAACGACAGGCCAGGTCGTTTCGGGGAGCTGTTTTTT
>.|.|TRBV7-8|TRBJ2-2
CASSHGLGELFF
TGTGCCAGCAGCCATGGGTTGGGGGAGCTGTTTTTT
>.|many|TRBV7-8|TRBJ2-7
CASSLATYSYEQYF
TGTGCCAGCAGCTTAGCAACGTACTCCTACGAGCAGTACTTC